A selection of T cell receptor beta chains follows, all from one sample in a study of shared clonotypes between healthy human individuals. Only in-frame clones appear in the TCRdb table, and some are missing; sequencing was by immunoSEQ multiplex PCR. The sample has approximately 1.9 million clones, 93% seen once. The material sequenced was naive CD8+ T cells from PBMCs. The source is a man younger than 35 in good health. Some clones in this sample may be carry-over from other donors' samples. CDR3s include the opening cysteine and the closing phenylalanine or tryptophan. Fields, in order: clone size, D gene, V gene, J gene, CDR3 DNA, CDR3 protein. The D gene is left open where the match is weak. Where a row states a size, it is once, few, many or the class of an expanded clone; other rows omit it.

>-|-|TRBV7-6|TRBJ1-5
TGTGCCAGCAGCCCGGGGTCAGGATTCATAACTCAGCCCCAGCATTTT
CASSPGSGFITQPQHF
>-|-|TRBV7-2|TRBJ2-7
TGTGCCAGCAGCCTCGGGACGCACTACGAGCAGTACTTC
CASSLGTHYEQYF
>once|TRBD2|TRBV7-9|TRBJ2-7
TGTGCCAGCAGCGTCAGCGGGAACTCCTACGAGCAGTACTTC
CASSVSGNSYEQYF
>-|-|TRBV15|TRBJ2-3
TGTGCCACCAGCAGAGCAACAGGGAATACAGATACGCAGTATTTT
CATSRATGNTDTQYF
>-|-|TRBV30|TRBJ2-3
TGTGCCTGGAGTTCAGGGACGGGCACCGATACGCAGTATTTT
CAWSSGTGTDTQYF
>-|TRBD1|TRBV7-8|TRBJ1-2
TGTGCCAGCAGCTTACGGGACAGAGCTAACTATGGCTACACCTTC
CASSLRDRANYGYTF
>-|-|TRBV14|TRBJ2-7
TGTGCCAGCAGCCATGGGGACAACTCCTACGAGCAGTACTTC
CASSHGDNSYEQYF
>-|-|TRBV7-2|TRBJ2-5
TGTGCCAGCAGCCTCGATACAGAGGGAGATGGGGAGACCCAGTACTTC
CASSLDTEGDGETQYF
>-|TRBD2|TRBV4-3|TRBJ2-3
TGCGCCAGCAGCCCGGGACTAGCGGTAACTAGCACAGATACGCAGTATTTT
CASSPGLAVTSTDTQYF
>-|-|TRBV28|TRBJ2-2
TGTGCCAGCAGTTTCGGTGCGAACACCGGGGAGCTGTTTTTT
CASSFGANTGELFF
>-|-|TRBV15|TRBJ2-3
TGTGCCACCAGCGGAATTGTGGGGACCACCCCAGGCAATACGCAGTATTTT
CATSGIVGTTPGNTQYF